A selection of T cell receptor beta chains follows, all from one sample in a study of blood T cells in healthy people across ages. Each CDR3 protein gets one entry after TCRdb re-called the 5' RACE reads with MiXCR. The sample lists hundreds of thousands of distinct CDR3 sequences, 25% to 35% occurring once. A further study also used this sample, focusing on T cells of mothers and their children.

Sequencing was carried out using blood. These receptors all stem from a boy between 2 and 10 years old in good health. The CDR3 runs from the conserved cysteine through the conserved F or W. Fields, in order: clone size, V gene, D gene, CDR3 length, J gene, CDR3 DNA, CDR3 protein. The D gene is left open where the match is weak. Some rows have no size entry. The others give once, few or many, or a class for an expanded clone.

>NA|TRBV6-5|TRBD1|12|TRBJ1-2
TGTGCCAGCTTGGACAGGATTTATGGCTACACCTTC
CASLDRIYGYTF
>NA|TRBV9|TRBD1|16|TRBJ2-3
TGTGCCAGCAGCGTTCAGGGGGCGCGGGGCACAGATACGCAGTATTTT
CASSVQGARGTDTQYF
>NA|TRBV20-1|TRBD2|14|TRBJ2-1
TGCAGTGCTAGAGCGAGGACTAGCGGTTACGAGCAGTTCTTC
CSARARTSGYEQFF
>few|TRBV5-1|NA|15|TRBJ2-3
TGCGCCAGCAACCCTGGGGCTACACCCACAGATACGCAGTATTTT
CASNPGATPTDTQYF
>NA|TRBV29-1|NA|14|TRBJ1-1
TGCAGCGTTGAAGATCCGCAGAAATGGACTGAAGCTTTCTTT
CSVEDPQKWTEAFF
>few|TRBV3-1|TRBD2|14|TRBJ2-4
TGTGCCAGCAGCCAAAGCGGGGGGGCGGACATTCAGTACTTC
CASSQSGGADIQYF
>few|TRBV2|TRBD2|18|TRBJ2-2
TGTGCCAGCATCCTATACTCTAGCGGGGGGCCGTATGCCGGGGAGCTGTTTTTT
CASILYSSGGPYAGELFF
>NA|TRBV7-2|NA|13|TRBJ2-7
TGTGCCAGCAGCCATGACCGGGGGTACGAGCAGTACTTC
CASSHDRGYEQYF
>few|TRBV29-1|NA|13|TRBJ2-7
TGCAGCGTTGGATCCATGCTCCCTTACGAGCAGTACTTC
CSVGSMLPYEQYF
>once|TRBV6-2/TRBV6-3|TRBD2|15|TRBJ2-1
TGTGCCAGCTCGTTAGCGGGAGATCCCTCCCATGAGCAGTTCTTC
CASSLAGDPSHEQFF
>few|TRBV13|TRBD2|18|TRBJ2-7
TGTGCCAGCAGCTCGGGCCTTGGACTAGCGGGGGACCTCTACGAGCAGTACTTC
CASSSGLGLAGDLYEQYF
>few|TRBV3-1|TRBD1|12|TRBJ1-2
TGTGCCAGCAGCCTACAGGGGAGGGGCTACACCTTC
CASSLQGRGYTF
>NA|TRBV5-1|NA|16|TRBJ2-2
TGCGCCAGCATCCGATACGAGGGCCCGAACACCGGGGAGCTGTTTTTT
CASIRYEGPNTGELFF
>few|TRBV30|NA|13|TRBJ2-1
TGTGCCTGGAGTTTGCGAGAGTACAATGGGCAGTTCTTC
CAWSLREYNGQFF
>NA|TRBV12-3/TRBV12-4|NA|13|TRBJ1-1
TGTGCCACGACCCAGCGGGGGAACACTGAAGCTTTCTTT
CATTQRGNTEAFF
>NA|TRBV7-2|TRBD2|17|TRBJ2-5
TGTGCCAGCAGCTTAGCCGAGGCACTAGCGGGACAAGAGACCCAGTACTTC
CASSLAEALAGQETQYF
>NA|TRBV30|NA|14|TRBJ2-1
TGTGCCTGGAGTGGAGCGATCTCCTACAATGAGCAGTTCTTC
CAWSGAISYNEQFF
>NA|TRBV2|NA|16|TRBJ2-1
TGTGCCAGCAGTAAAGACGGGACCCTGACCTACAATGAGCAGTTCTTC
CASSKDGTLTYNEQFF
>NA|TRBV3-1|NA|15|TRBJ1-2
TGTGCCAGCAGCCAATGGGAGAGGGAAAACTATGGCTACACCTTC
CASSQWERENYGYTF
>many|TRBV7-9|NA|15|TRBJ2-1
TGTGCCAGCAGGCAACACCGTCGGGGGTTAGATGAGCAGTTCTTC
CASRQHRRGLDEQFF
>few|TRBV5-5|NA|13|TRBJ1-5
TGTGCCAGCAGCCCGACAGTCAATCAGCCCCAGCATTTT
CASSPTVNQPQHF
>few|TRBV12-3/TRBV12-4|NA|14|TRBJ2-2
TGTGCCAGCAGTTTTTTTAGGAACACCGGGGAGCTGTTTTTT
CASSFFRNTGELFF
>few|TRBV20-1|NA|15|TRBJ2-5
TGCAGTGCTAGGAAGGGGGGCGCGGACCAAGAGACCCAGTACTTC
CSARKGGADQETQYF
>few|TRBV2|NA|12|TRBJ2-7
TGTGCCAGTAATAAGGGGTTCCACGAGCAGTACTTC
CASNKGFHEQYF
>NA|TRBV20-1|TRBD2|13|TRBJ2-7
TGCAGTGCTAGGGCTCTAGCGGCTTACGAGCAGTACTTC
CSARALAAYEQYF
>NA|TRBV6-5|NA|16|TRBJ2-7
NA
CASSYSWAGGTTEQHF
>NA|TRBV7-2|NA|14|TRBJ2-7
TGTGCCAGCAGCTCTCGCAGGGGTCCCTACGAGCAGTACTTC
CASSSRRGPYEQYF
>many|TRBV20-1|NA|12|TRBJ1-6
TGCAGTGCTCATGACCAGGGCGGCACCCTCCACTTT
CSAHDQGGTLHF
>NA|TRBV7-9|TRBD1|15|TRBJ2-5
TGTGCCAGCAGCACACCGGGACAGCGACAAGAGACCCAGTACTTC
CASSTPGQRQETQYF
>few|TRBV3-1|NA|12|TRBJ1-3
TGTACAGTCAGGGTCTCTGGAAACACCATATATTTT
CTVRVSGNTIYF
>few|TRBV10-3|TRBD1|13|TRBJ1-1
TGTGCCATCAGTGAGGGGACAGGGCGTGAAGCTTTCTTT
CAISEGTGREAFF
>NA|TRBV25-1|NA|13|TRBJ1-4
TGTGCCAGCAGTAGGAGGACTAATGAAAAACTGTTTTTT
CASSRRTNEKLFF
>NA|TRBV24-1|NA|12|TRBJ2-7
TGTGCCACCCCTGGAGATGCCTACGAGCAGTACTTC
CATPGDAYEQYF
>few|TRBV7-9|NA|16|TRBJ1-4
TGTGCCAGCAGTAAAGGGGACCCTTCAACTAATGAAAAACTGTTTTTT
CASSKGDPSTNEKLFF
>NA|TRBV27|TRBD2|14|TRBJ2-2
TGTGCCAGCGGCATAGCGGGAGGGCCTGTAGAGCTGTTTTTT
CASGIAGGPVELFF
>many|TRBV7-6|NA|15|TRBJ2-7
TGTGCCAGCAGCCCAGTCGGCGCGGTCTCCTACGAGCAGTACTTC
CASSPVGAVSYEQYF
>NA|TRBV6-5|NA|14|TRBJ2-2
TGTGCCAGCAGCAAAGGCAGGCCGACCGGGGAGCTGTTTTTT
CASSKGRPTGELFF
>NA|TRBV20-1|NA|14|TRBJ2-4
TGCAGTGCCCAGGGACGGATAGCCAAAAACATTCAGTACTTC
CSAQGRIAKNIQYF
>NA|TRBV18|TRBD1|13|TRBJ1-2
TGTGCCAGCTCACCCTGGAGGGACAGTGGCTACACCTTC
CASSPWRDSGYTF
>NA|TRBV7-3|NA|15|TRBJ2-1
TGTGCCAGCAGCTTGGGACCAATCTCCTACAATGGGCAGTTCTTC
CASSLGPISYNGQFF
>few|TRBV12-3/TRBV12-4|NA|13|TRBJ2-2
TGTGCCAGCAGTGTGGGGATGGGCGGGGAGCTGTTTTTT
CASSVGMGGELFF
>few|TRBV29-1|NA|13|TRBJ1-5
TGCAGCGTTGGAAAGAAGGTAGGGCAGCCCCAGCATTTT
CSVGKKVGQPQHF
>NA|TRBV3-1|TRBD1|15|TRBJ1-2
TGTGCCAGCAGCCAGACGACAGGGCCGAACTATGGCTACACCTTC
CASSQTTGPNYGYTF
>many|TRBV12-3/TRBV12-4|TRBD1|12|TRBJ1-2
TGTGCCAGCAGTGCGACAGGGGTTGGCTACACCTTC
CASSATGVGYTF
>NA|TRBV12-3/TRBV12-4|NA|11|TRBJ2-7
TGTGCCAGCAGCTCCAAGAAGGAGCAGTACTTC
CASSSKKEQYF
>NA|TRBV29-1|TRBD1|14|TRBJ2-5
TGCAGCGTTGCGGGACAGGCCCTCCAAGAGACCCAGTACTTC
CSVAGQALQETQYF
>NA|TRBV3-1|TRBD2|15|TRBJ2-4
TGTGCCAGCAGCCGAGGACTAGCGGGAGAGAGCATTCAGTACTTC
CASSRGLAGESIQYF
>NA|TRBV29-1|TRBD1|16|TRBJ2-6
TGCAGCGTTGCTGGGACAGGGAATCCCGGGGCCAACGTCCTGACTTTC
CSVAGTGNPGANVLTF
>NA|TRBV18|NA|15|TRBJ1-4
TGTGCCAGCTCACCACCGACAGATGCAGGTGAAAAACTGTTTTTT
CASSPPTDAGEKLFF
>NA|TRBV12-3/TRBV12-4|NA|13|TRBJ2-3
TGTGCCAGCACCTTGACCTCGGTCGATACGCAGTATTTT
CASTLTSVDTQYF
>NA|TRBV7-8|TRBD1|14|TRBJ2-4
TGTGCCAGCAGCTTCTCCGGGACAGGGAACATTCAGTACTTC
CASSFSGTGNIQYF
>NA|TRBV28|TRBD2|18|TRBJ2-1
TGTGCCAGCAGTTTCCGCGGGACTAGCGGGAGCTCCTACAATGAGCAGTTCTTC
CASSFRGTSGSSYNEQFF
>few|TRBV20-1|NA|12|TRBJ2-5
TGCAGTGCTAGAGTGGGGAGCGAGACCCAGTACTTC
CSARVGSETQYF
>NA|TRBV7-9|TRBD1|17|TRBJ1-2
TGTGCCAGCAGCCCCCTCCCGGGACAGGGACCGGGTGATGGCTACACCTTC
CASSPLPGQGPGDGYTF
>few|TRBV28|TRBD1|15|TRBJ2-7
TGTGCCAGCAGTATACCGGGACAGGGGTCCTACGAGCAGTACTTC
CASSIPGQGSYEQYF
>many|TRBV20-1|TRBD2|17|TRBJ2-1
TGCAGTGCTAGAGGACTAGCGGGAGGTGGCTCCTACAATGAGCAGTTCTTC
CSARGLAGGGSYNEQFF
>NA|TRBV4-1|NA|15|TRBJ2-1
TGCGCCAGCAGCCCCTATAGCGAGACCTACAATGAGCAGTTCTTC
CASSPYSETYNEQFF
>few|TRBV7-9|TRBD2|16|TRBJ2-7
TGTGCCAGCAGCCATCTTACGAGCGGGAGGTCCTACGAGCAGTACTTC
CASSHLTSGRSYEQYF
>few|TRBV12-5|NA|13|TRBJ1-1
TGTGCTAGTGCCCCCCGAATGAACACTGAAGCTTTCTTT
CASAPRMNTEAFF